The TCR beta chain described here comes from a study of blood T cell repertoires in COVID-19 (dated by TCRdb to the early 2020s). With regard to the full study: Collaborator samples came from the United States, Italy and Spain and covered acute and convalescent phases of COVID-19. The material from the prospective study consisted of cDNA or gDNA derived from T cells, B-cell-depleted T cells, or PBMCs. A de-identified subject ID, COVID-19 status, age in years and sex were almost always included in the sample metadata. HLA class I and class II types, where available, came from metadata supplied by the sample provider rather than from assay-based typing. Subjects who had been exposed to COVID-19, were actively infected with it, or had recovered from it provided the deeply sampled blood TCRbeta repertoires that made up the dataset. Samples were obtained from the ongoing ImmuneRACE study (first 160 participants) and from some 1,200 subjects provided by 6 global collaborators. The repertoires were released in a freely available public database intended as a resource for research on the immune response to SARS-CoV-2. Overall study outcomes, separate from this receptor: The amount of clinical and demographic metadata varied by source and participant and was provided uncurated.

Concerning this clone: Its antigen is not yet known. Base qualities are not provided; no much larger clone lies one nucleotide away.

TCRbeta CDR3 regions were amplified from genomic DNA using the immunoSEQ Assay, a bias-controlled multiplex PCR. As for how the authors treated the data: The number of nucleated cells in each sample was estimated from the amplification of reference gene primers within the assay. To quantify the absolute abundance of each unique TCRbeta CDR3 rearrangement, sequence reads were collapsed and filtered. For each sample, productive Simpson clonality was calculated by taking the square root of Simpson's diversity index across productive rearrangements. TCRdb's version of the immuneACCESS table is confined to in-frame rearrangements and falls short of the full clone set. An unresolved V gene accounts for under half of the shortfall where checked; the remainder is of unknown origin. The DNA gave D and trimming, while V, J and clone size come from that table. This sample has fewer than 250,000 clones in its table, and 83% of those were observed once. 3.6% of the sample lies in the top ten.

Enrolling through a virtual design, the prospective study's participants ranged in age from about 18 to 89 years and lived across around 25 United States geographic areas. In the prospective study, cohorts were assigned on the basis of participant-reported clinical history obtained from a screening survey and a study questionnaire. Exposed participants were defined as having been in contact with someone with a PCR-confirmed or clinician-diagnosed COVID-19 case within 2 weeks of study entry. Each participant in the prospective study had whole blood, serum and a nasopharyngeal or oropharyngeal swab collected by mobile phlebotomists. Prospective study participants could optionally give additional blood draws and questionnaires over an approximately 2-month period. Prospective study blood samples were shipped either frozen or at room temperature before DNA extraction. What was sequenced was PBMCs or T cells enriched from blood (not recorded which). The receptor's source is a woman aged 40 to 50 who had been exposed to COVID-19.

The sequenced DNA is TGTGCCAGCAGTTTGGGCAGCTACAATCAGCCCCAGCATTTT. Translated, this is CASSLGSYNQPQHF. In this chain, TRBV28 is recombined with TRBJ1-5; no D segment can be confidently identified. The CDR3 holds 14 amino acids from the cysteine to the phenylalanine. The only DNA kept is the CDR3, 42 bases in frame from the first base. The trim is 3 bases for V and 3 bases for J, with a gap of 9 bases between the germline ends. The germline V gene supplies CDR1 MDHEN and CDR2 SYDVKM.